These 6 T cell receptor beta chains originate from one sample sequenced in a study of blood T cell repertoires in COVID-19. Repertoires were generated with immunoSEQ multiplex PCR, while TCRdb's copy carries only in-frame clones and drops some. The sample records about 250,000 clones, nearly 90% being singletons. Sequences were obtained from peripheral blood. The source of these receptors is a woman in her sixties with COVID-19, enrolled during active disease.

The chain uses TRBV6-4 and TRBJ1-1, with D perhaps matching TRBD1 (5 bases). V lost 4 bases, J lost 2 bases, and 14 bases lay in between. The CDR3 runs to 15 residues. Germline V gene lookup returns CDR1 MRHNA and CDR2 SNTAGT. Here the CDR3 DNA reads TGTGCCAGCAGTGTTACGATGGGGCAAAACACTGAAGCTTTCTTT. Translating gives CASSVTMGQNTEAFF.

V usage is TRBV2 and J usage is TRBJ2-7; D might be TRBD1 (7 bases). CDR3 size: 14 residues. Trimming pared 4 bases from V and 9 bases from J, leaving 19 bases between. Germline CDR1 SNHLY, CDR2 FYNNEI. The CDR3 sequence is CASSGGTAISRQYF. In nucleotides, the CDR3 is TGTGCCAGCAGTGGCGGGACAGCGATCTCTAGGCAGTACTTC.

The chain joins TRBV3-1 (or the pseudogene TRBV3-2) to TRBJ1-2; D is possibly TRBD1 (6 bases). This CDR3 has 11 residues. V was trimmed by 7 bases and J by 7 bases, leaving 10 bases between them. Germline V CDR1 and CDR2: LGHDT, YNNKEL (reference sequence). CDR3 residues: CASKQGSGYTF. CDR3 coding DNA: TGTGCCAGCAAACAGGGAAGTGGCTACACCTTC.

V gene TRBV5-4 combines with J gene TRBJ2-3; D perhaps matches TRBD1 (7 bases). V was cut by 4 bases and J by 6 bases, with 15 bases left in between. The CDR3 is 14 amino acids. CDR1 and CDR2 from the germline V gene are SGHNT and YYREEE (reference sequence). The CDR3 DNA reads TGTGCCAGCAGCCCGACAGGGAGGAGGGATACGCAGTATTTT. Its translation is CASSPTGRRDTQYF. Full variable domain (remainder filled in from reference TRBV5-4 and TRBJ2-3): ETGVTQSPTHLIKTRGQQVTLRCSSQSGHNTVSWYQQALGQGPQFIFQYYREEENGRGNFPPRFSGLQFPNYSSELNVNALELDDSALYLCASSPTGRRDTQYFGPGTRLTVL.

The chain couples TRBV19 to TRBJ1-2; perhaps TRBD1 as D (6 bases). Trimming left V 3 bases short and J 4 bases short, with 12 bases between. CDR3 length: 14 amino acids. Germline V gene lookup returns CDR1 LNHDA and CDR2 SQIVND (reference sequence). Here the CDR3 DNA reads TGTGCCAGTAGTATTATAGGACAGAGCTATGGCTACACCTTC. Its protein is CASSIIGQSYGYTF.

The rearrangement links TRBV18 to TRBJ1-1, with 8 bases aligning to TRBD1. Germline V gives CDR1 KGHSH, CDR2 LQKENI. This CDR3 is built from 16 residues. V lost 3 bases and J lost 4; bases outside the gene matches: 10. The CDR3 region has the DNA TGTGCCAGCTCACCGCGATCAGGGGGCCGAGGCACTGAAGCTTTCTTT. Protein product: CASSPRSGGRGTEAFF.